This entry lists 26 T cell receptor beta chains sequenced from one sample in a study of blood T cell repertoires in COVID-19. Only in-frame clones appear in the TCRdb table, and some are missing; sequencing was by immunoSEQ multiplex PCR. The sample carries 90,000 or so clones, roughly 84% recorded once. The source material was peripheral blood. The receptors originated from a man in his fifties or sixties with acute or convalescent COVID-19.

The chain has TRBV5-1 and TRBJ1-1, with 8 bases identical to TRBD1. Germline CDR1 and CDR2: SGHRS and YFSETQ. CDR3 length: 15 residues. Trimming took 0 bases from V and 11 from J; bases not matched to a gene: 12. This CDR3 reads CASSLVAGGAFRAFF. CDR3 DNA sequence: TGCGCCAGCAGCTTGGTTGCAGGGGGCGCTTTTCGGGCTTTCTTT.

The genes are TRBV7-2 and TRBJ2-2; a possible D gene is TRBD2 (7 bases). Germline V gives CDR1 SGHTA, CDR2 FQGNSA. CDR3 length equals 12 residues. The CDR3: CVGGANTGELFF. CDR3 DNA: TGTGTAGGGGGGGCGAACACCGGGGAGCTGTTTTTT.

The chain employs TRBV5-1 and TRBJ1-3; 7 bases line up with TRBD1. The CDR3 runs to 16 residues. The trim removed 6 bases at V and 2 bases at J, leaving 11 bases unmatched. Germline V gene data show CDR1 as SGHRS and CDR2 as YFSETQ. CDR3 loop: CASTPGQAVAGNTIYF. In DNA, the CDR3 is TGCGCCAGCACCCCCGGACAGGCGGTGGCTGGAAACACCATATATTTT.

The genes are TRBV14 and TRBJ1-1; TRBD1 matches 8 bases. The CDR3 length is 16 residues. V was clipped by 0 bases and J by 2 bases; unmatched bases: 5. Germline CDR1 and CDR2: SGHDN and FVKESK. CDR3 loop: CASSQDPGTGNTEAFF. The DNA of the CDR3 is TGTGCCAGCAGCCAAGATCCCGGGACAGGCAACACTGAAGCTTTCTTT.

This CDR3 is CASSYADRAQETQYF. The CDR3 bases are TGTGCCAGCAGTTACGCGGACAGGGCCCAAGAGACCCAGTACTTC. The chain carries TRBV28 and TRBJ2-5; the match to TRBD1 covers 8 bases. Germline CDR1 and CDR2: MDHEN and SYDVKM. CDR3 length: 15 amino acids. V trimming: 4 bases; J trimming: 1 base; junction bases outside the gene matches: 5.

The J gene is TRBJ1-6, the V gene TRBV7-2; TRBD1 aligns across 9 bases. J lost 2 bases, V lost 1 base, and 3 bases had no gene match. Germline CDR1 reads SGHTA; CDR2 reads FQGNSA. The CDR3 is 17 residues long. The CDR3 reads CASSLGDREPYNSPLHF. In nucleotides, the CDR3 is TGTGCCAGCAGCTTAGGGGACAGGGAACCCTATAATTCACCCCTCCACTTT.

The chain couples TRBV11-2 to TRBJ2-3; 11 positions agree with TRBD2. CDR1 SGHAT and CDR2 FQNNGV come from the germline V gene. V lost 1 base and J lost 5; bases outside the gene matches: 11. The length of the CDR3 is 18 residues. The CDR3 bases are TGTGCCAGCAGCTTAGTTAGGCTAGCGGGGGGTCTCCGAGATACGCAGTATTTT. This gives the protein CASSLVRLAGGLRDTQYF. The variable domain in full, completed from reference TRBV11-2 and TRBJ2-3, reads EAGVAQSPRYKIIEKRQSVAFWCNPISGHATLYWYQQILGQGPKLLIQFQNNGVVDDSQLPKDRFSAERLKGVDSTLKIQPAKLEDSAVYLCASSLVRLAGGLRDTQYFGPGTRLTVL.

The gene calls are TRBV6-5 and TRBJ2-1, with a possible D match to TRBD2 (6 bases). The CDR3 spans 13 residues. The germline gives CDR1 MNHEY, CDR2 SVGAGI. The ends were cut back, 6 bases at V and 5 bases at J, with 11 bases in the middle. CDR3 nucleotide sequence: TGTGCCAGCAGATCGGGACTCAACAATGAGCAGTTCTTC. The encoded protein is CASRSGLNNEQFF.

J is TRBJ2-7 and V is TRBV5-1; 8 nucleotides line up with TRBD1. The germline V gene encodes CDR1 SGHRS and CDR2 YFSETQ. This CDR3 has 15 amino acids. J was trimmed by 1 base and V by 3 bases; bases with no gene match: 6. The CDR3 nucleotides are TGCGCCAGCAGCTCCCAGACAGGGGCATCCTACGAGCAGTACTTC. Protein product: CASSSQTGASYEQYF.

The chain uses TRBV10-1 and TRBJ1-5; tentatively, D is TRBD1 (5 bases). The V gene's germline CDR1 is WNHNN and CDR2 SYGVQD (reference sequence). The V and J ends lost 2 bases and 6 bases respectively, with 14 bases between them. The CDR3 totals 15 residues. CDR3 residues: CASSELRVKGQPQHF. The CDR3 DNA is TGCGCCAGCAGTGAGCTCAGGGTGAAAGGTCAGCCCCAGCATTTT.

V gene TRBV6-6 combines with J gene TRBJ1-5, with D uncertain. This CDR3 region has 16 residues. Germline values: CDR1 MNHNY, CDR2 SVGAGI (reference sequence). The V and J ends lost 2 bases and 0 bases respectively, with 11 bases between them. In nucleotides, the CDR3 is TGTGCCAGCAGTTACACCGCGGGAAATAGCAATCAGCCCCAGCATTTT. This gives the protein CASSYTAGNSNQPQHF.

V usage is TRBV9 and J usage is TRBJ2-2; no reliable D call. Trimming took off 0 bases at V and 4 bases at J, with 7 bases between the two ends. The germline gives CDR1 SGDLS, CDR2 YYNGEE. The CDR3 sequence is 14 residues long. CDR3 amino acids: CASSVVAVTGELFF. The CDR3 DNA reads TGTGCCAGCAGCGTAGTAGCAGTCACCGGGGAGCTGTTTTTT.

The V and J genes are TRBV18 and TRBJ2-3, with TRBD2 as a possible D gene (6 bases). CDR3 length equals 13 residues. V shed 6 bases and J shed 4 bases, with 11 bases lying between them. The V gene's germline CDR1 is KGHSH and CDR2 LQKENI. DNA for the CDR3: TGTGCCAGCTCCTCCGGGGGTGCAGATACGCAGTATTTT. Translation: CASSSGGADTQYF. Based on the CDR3 plus reference TRBV18 and TRBJ2-3, the full variable domain is NAGVMQNPRHLVRRRGQEARLRCSPMKGHSHVYWYRQLPEEGLKFMVYLQKENIIDESGMPKERFSAEFPKEGPSILRIQQVVRGDSAAYFCASSSGGADTQYFGPGTRLTVL.

This chain connects TRBV6-5 to TRBJ1-2; TRBD1 aligns across 9 bases. The CDR3 runs to 11 residues. In germline, CDR1 is MNHEY, CDR2 SVGAGI. This chain's CDR3 is CGGQGPYGYTF. The DNA of the CDR3 is TGTGGAGGACAGGGGCCCTATGGCTACACCTTC.

This sequence joins TRBV9 and TRBJ2-3; a weak D match, TRBD2 (6 bases). V lost 4 bases and J lost 0, with 15 bases in between. The CDR3 runs to 16 residues. Germline V lookup: CDR1 SGDLS, CDR2 YYNGEE. The CDR3 loop is CASSPQAAGSTDTQYF. The CDR3 DNA reads TGTGCCAGCAGCCCCCAAGCGGCGGGGAGCACAGATACGCAGTATTTT.

This sequence joins TRBV11-1 and TRBJ1-1, with no clear D. Germline values: CDR1 SGHAT, CDR2 FQDESV (reference sequence). V dropped 2 bases and J dropped 1 base, with 5 bases sitting between them. CDR3 length: 13 residues. The CDR3 protein is CASSLQANTEAFF. As DNA, the CDR3 is TGTGCCAGCAGCTTACAGGCGAACACTGAAGCTTTCTTT.

The gene calls are TRBV7-2 and TRBJ2-3, with 8 bases matching TRBD2. V dropped 1 base and J dropped 2; count of bases not matched to a gene: 5. The germline V gene encodes CDR1 SGHTA and CDR2 FQGNSA. This CDR3 spans 16 amino acids. CDR3 loop: CASSLGGGGFTDTQYF. The CDR3 DNA reads as TGTGCCAGCAGCTTAGGTGGCGGGGGGTTCACAGATACGCAGTATTTT.

In nucleotides, the CDR3 is TGTGCCATCAGTGAGCATCCGGGATACGAGCAGTACTTC. Protein product: CAISEHPGYEQYF. The rearrangement links TRBV10-3 to TRBJ2-7; a possible D gene is TRBD2 (5 bases). Germline V CDR1 and CDR2: ENHRY, SYGVKD. Between the trimmed V and J ends, which lost 2 bases and 4 bases, there was a span of 9 bases. The CDR3 loop spans 13 amino acids.

This chain joins TRBV19 and TRBJ2-2, with TRBD2 matching over 8 bases. The V segment lost 7 bases and the J segment 2 bases; nucleotides outside the gene matches: 9. The CDR3 is 16 residues long. The germline gives CDR1 LNHDA, CDR2 SQIVND (reference sequence). CDR3 sequence: CASKARSGGNTGELFF. CDR3 nucleotides: TGTGCCAGTAAAGCCCGGAGCGGGGGAAACACCGGGGAGCTGTTTTTT.

V is TRBV12-3 or TRBV12-4 and J is TRBJ1-5, with TRBD1 as a possible D gene (6 bases). Trimming pared 6 bases from V and 4 bases from J, leaving 10 bases between. The CDR3 covers 13 residues. The CDR3 spells CASRPGQNQPQHF. The CDR3 DNA is TGTGCCAGCAGACCGGGACAAAATCAGCCCCAGCATTTT.

This chain connects TRBV30 to TRBJ1-5; maybe TRBD1 (6 bases). The CDR3 totals 15 residues. Trimming cost V 7 bases and J 3 bases, with 19 bases left between them. Germline V CDR1 and CDR2: GTSNPN, SVGIG (reference sequence). The CDR3 is CAYGSSGAPNQPQHF. The CDR3 coding sequence is TGTGCCTACGGATCTTCAGGGGCTCCCAATCAGCCCCAGCATTTT.

In this sample, this clone turned up once. CDR3 nucleotide sequence: TGCGCCAGCAGCTTGGGTCCCACTCCCACTGAAGCTTTCTTT. As protein: CASSLGPTPTEAFF. The chain uses TRBV5-1 and TRBJ1-1; D is unclear. Trimming pared 0 bases from V and 4 bases from J, leaving 10 bases between. The germline V gene encodes CDR1 SGHRS and CDR2 YFSETQ. The CDR3 spans 14 residues.

The chain combines TRBV4-2 with TRBJ1-3; D gene unclear. From germline, CDR1 is LGHNA and CDR2 YNFKEQ. V was pared by 0 bases and J by 4 bases, with 10 bases between. This CDR3 is built from 15 residues. CDR3 DNA: TGTGCCAGCAGCCAAGACAAGGGAGACGGAAACACCATATATTTT. Translated: CASSQDKGDGNTIYF.

In this sample, this clone turned up once. The chain combines TRBV2 with TRBJ2-7; 9 bases agree with TRBD2. The junction had 6 bases not matched to a gene; V was cut back by 2 bases and J by 4 bases. Germline assignment: CDR1 SNHLY and CDR2 FYNNEI. The CDR3 runs to 15 residues. The CDR3 loop reads CASSEWPSGAYEQYF. DNA of the CDR3: TGTGCCAGCAGTGAATGGCCTAGCGGGGCATACGAGCAGTACTTC.

The rearrangement joins TRBV5-1 to TRBJ1-2; a weak D match, TRBD1 (6 bases). The germline CDR1 and CDR2 sequences are SGHRS and YFSETQ. This CDR3 region has 13 residues. The V end lost 2 bases, the J end lost 4 bases, and 9 bases lay between the germline ends. Here the CDR3 reads CASSFDRIYGYTF. The CDR3, as DNA: TGCGCCAGCAGCTTTGACAGGATCTATGGCTACACCTTC.

This rearrangement joins TRBV19 to TRBJ1-5, with D possibly TRBD1 on 5 matching bases. Trimming stripped 10 bases from V and 0 bases from J, with 22 bases between. This CDR3 has 17 amino acids. Germline V gene data show CDR1 as LNHDA and CDR2 as SQIVND (reference sequence). The CDR3 DNA follows: TGTGCCACCAGGGCGTTGGATAGCGGTTATAGCAATCAGCCCCAGCATTTT. Protein: CATRALDSGYSNQPQHF.